The subject of this entry is one T cell receptor (beta chain). These data are taken from a study of blood T cell repertoires in COVID-19. Study-level background: Specimens from acute and convalescent COVID-19 originated in the United States, Italy and Spain.

In the original workflow: It was from reference gene primer amplification that nucleated cell counts were estimated. The repertoire was sequenced with immunoSEQ multiplex PCR; TCRdb's copy has only in-frame clones and lacks some. The V and J calls and clone size come from that table; D and trimming were worked out from the DNA. The sample has more than 95,000 clones, about 82% seen once. This CDR3 spans 15 amino acids. Germline V gene lookup returns CDR1 GTSNPN and CDR2 SVGIG (reference sequence). The germline V and J ends were trimmed by 1 base and 2 bases, with 15 bases remaining between them. This receptor was obtained from a human donor in a cohort sampled during active COVID-19. The chain employs TRBV30 and TRBJ2-7; unclear D gene. The source material was peripheral blood. The CDR3 reads CAWSESGYNPYEQYF. The CDR3 nucleotides read TGTGCCTGGAGTGAGTCAGGTTATAACCCCTACGAGCAGTACTTC.